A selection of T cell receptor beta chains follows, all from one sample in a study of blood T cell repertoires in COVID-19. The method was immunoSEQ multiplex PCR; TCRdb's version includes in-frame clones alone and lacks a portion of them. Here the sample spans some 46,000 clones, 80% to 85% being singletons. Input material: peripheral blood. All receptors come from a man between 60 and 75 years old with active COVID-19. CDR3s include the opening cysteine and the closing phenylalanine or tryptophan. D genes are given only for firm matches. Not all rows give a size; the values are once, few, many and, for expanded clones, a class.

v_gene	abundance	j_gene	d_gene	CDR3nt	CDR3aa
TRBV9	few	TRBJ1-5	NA	TGTGCCAGTACTAGGGTCGGCAATCAGCCCCAGCATTTT	CASTRVGNQPQHF
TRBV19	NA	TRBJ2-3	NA	TGTGCCAGTAGTATAGGGAGCCGCACAGATACGCAGTATTTT	CASSIGSRTDTQYF
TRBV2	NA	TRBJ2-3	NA	TGTGCCAGCAGCAGGGCGAGAACAGATACGCAGTATTTT	CASSRARTDTQYF
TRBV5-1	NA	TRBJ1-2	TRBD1	TGCGCCAGCAGCTTCGGACAGGGGAACTATGGCTACACCTTC	CASSFGQGNYGYTF
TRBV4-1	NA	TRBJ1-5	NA	TGCGCCAGCAGCCAATTTACAGGGAGTCAGCCCCAGCATTTT	CASSQFTGSQPQHF
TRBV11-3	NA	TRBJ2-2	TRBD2	TGTGCCAGCAGCTTAATTAGCGGGCGACGGGACACCGGGGAGCTGTTTTTT	CASSLISGRRDTGELFF
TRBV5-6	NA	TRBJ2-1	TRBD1	TGTGCCAGCAGCTTGGGGATCAGGGGGCCGGGGAATGAGCAGTTCTTC	CASSLGIRGPGNEQFF
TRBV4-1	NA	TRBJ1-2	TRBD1	TGCGCCAGCAGTAACGACAGGGGGTGGTATGGCTACACCTTC	CASSNDRGWYGYTF
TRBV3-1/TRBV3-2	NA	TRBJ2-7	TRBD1	TGTGCCAGCAGCACGGGACAGCCCTTAATCTTC	CASSTGQPLIF
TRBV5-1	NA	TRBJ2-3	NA	TGCGCCAGCAGCTTGATGAGGGATACGCAGTATTTT	CASSLMRDTQYF
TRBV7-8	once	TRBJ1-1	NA	TGTGCCAGCAGCTTAGAATCCAGGGGATGGGGCACTGAAGCTTTCTTT	CASSLESRGWGTEAFF
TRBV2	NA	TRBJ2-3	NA	TGTGCCAGCAGCCAAGGGACTTTTAGCACAGATACGCAGTATTTT	CASSQGTFSTDTQYF
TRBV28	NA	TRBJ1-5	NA	TGTGCCAGCAGTTTGGGGAGGGGAAATCAGCCCCAGCATTTT	CASSLGRGNQPQHF
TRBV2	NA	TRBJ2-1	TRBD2	TGTGCCAGCAGTGAAGCCGCTCTAGCGGGAGTTGGTGAGCAGTTCTTC	CASSEAALAGVGEQFF
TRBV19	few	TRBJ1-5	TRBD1	TGTGCCAGTAGTCTACAGGGGGCTAATCAGCCCCAGCATTTT	CASSLQGANQPQHF
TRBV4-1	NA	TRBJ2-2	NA	TGCGCCAGCAGCCAAGGGCGGGAGCTGTTTTTT	CASSQGRELFF
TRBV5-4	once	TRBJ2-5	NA	TGTGCCAGCAGTCGGGAAGTGGCGGGTACGCGGGAGACCCAGTACTTC	CASSREVAGTRETQYF
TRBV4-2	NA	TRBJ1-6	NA	TGTGCCACTTCACGCGGCGGGGATTCACCCCTCCACTTT	CATSRGGDSPLHF
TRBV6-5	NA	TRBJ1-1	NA	TGTGCCAGCAGTAATTCCGGGGGGACTGAAGCTTTCTTT	CASSNSGGTEAFF
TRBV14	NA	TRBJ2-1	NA	TGTGCCAGCAGCCACGTTCAGGGATTCAATGAGCAGTTCTTC	CASSHVQGFNEQFF
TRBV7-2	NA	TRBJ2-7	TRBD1	TGTGCCAGCAGCTTCGGACAGGGAACATACGAGCAGTACTTC	CASSFGQGTYEQYF
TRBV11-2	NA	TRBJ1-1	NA	TGTGCCAGCAGCATACAGGGAATGAACACTGAAGCTTTCTTT	CASSIQGMNTEAFF
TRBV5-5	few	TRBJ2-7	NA	TGTGCCAGCAGCTTGGGTGGCTCGCCCTCCTACGAGCAGTACTTC	CASSLGGSPSYEQYF
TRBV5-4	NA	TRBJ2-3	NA	TGTGCCAGCAGCTTGAAGGTCACAGGGAGCACAGATACGCAGTATTTT	CASSLKVTGSTDTQYF
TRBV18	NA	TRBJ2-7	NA	TGTGCCAGCTCACCACCTTCGGTCCCCCAAGAGCAGTACTTC	CASSPPSVPQEQYF
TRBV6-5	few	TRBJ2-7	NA	TGTGCCAGCAGTCGCAAGATTACTAACTACGAGCAGTACTTC	CASSRKITNYEQYF
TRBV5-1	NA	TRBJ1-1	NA	TGCGCCAGCAGCTTTTCGGGGTTTAACACTGAAGCTTTCTTT	CASSFSGFNTEAFF
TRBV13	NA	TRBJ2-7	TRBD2	TGTGCCTCGCGGGGGGCCCCCGACCACGAGCAGTACTTC	CASRGAPDHEQYF
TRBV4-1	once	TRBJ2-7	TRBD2	TGCGCCAGCAGCCTAGGCGGGGGCGAGCAGTACTTC	CASSLGGGEQYF
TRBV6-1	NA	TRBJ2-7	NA	TGTGCCAGCAGTGAAGACGTGAGATCCTACGAGCAGTACTTC	CASSEDVRSYEQYF
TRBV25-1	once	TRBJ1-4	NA	TGTGCCAGCAGAGACACTATGACAGAACCAACTAATGAAAAACTGTTTTTT	CASRDTMTEPTNEKLFF
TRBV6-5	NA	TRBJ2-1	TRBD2	TGTGCCAGCAGTCGAGCGGGGGGGCCGGGGAATGAGCAGTTCTTC	CASSRAGGPGNEQFF
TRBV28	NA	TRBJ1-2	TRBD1	TGTGCCAGCAGAGACGACAGGGTAGACTGGGGCTACACCTTC	CASRDDRVDWGYTF
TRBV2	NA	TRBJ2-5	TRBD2	TGTGCCAGCAGTGAAGATAGCGGGGGGGCGTGGGAGACCCAGTACTTC	CASSEDSGGAWETQYF
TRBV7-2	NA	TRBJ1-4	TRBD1	TGTGCCAGCAGCTCCGGGACAGGGAATGAAAAACTGTTTTTT	CASSSGTGNEKLFF
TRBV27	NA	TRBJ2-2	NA	TGTGCCAGCAGTTTATACTCCTTCACCGGGGAGCTGTTTTTT	CASSLYSFTGELFF
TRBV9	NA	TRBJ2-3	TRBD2	TGTGCCAGCAGCGTGGCTAGCGGGGGGGCGGCAGATACGCAGTATTTT	CASSVASGGAADTQYF
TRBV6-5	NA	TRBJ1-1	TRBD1	TGTGCCAGCAGTTACGGGACAGGGGGGAACACTGAAGCTTTCTTT	CASSYGTGGNTEAFF
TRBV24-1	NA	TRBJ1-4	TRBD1	TGTGCCACCAGTGAGACTGGGACAGGGGGTGAAAAACTGTTTTTT	CATSETGTGGEKLFF
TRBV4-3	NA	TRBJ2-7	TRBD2	TGCGCCAGCAGCCAAGATATCAGCGGGGGGGATCAGTACTTC	CASSQDISGGDQYF
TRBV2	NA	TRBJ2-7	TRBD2	TGTGCCAGCAGTGCCACGGGAGGGAGATCCTACGAGCAGTACTTC	CASSATGGRSYEQYF
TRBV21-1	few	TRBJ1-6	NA	TGTGCCAGCAGCAACAAGGACAGGGAAAATTCACCCCTCCACTTT	CASSNKDRENSPLHF
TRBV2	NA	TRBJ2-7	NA	TGTGCCAGCAGTCCCGGGACTGGCACCTACGAGCAGTACTTC	CASSPGTGTYEQYF
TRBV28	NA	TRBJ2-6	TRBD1	TGTGCCACCCACGTGACGACAGGGATTTCTGGGGCCAACGTCCTGACTTTC	CATHVTTGISGANVLTF
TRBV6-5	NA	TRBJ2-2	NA	TGTGCCAGCTGGAGGGGGGGGGCGAACACCGGGGAGCTGTTTTTT	CASWRGGANTGELFF
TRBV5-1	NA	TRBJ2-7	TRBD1	TGCGCCAGTGCCGGGACAGGCTACTACGAGCAGTACTTC	CASAGTGYYEQYF
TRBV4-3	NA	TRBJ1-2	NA	TGCGCCAGCAGCCAAGACTGGACAGATTATGGCTACACCTTC	CASSQDWTDYGYTF
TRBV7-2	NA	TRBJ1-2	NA	TGTGGTACTAACTATGGCTACACCTTC	CGTNYGYTF
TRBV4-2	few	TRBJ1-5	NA	TGTGCCAGCAGCCAAGAGTGGGGCAGCAATCAGCCCCAGCATTTT	CASSQEWGSNQPQHF
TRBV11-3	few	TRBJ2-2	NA	TGTGCCAGCAGCTCACGGGAGCTCACCGGGGAGCTGTTTTTT	CASSSRELTGELFF
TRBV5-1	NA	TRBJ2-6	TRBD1	TGCGCCAGCAGCTTGGAAGATCGGGACAGGGGGCGTCTAGTGGCCGGGGCCAACGTCCTGACTTTC	CASSLEDRDRGRLVAGANVLTF
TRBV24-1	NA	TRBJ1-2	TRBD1	TGTGCCACCAGTGATAACCGGGACAGCGGCCGGGGCTACACCTTC	CATSDNRDSGRGYTF
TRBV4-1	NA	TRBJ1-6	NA	TGCGCCAGCAGCCAAGATGTTGGCAGCTCCTATAATTCACCCCTCCACTTT	CASSQDVGSSYNSPLHF